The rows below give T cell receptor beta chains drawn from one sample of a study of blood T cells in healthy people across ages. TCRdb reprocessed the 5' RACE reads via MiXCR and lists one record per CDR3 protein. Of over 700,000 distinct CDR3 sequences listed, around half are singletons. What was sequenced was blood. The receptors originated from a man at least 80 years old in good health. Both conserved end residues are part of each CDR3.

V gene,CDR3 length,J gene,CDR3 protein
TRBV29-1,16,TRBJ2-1,CSAGPPSGTLSTEQFF
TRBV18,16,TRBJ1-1,CASSPGPQGARPEAFF
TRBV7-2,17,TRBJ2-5,CASSLGPGLAEQETQYF
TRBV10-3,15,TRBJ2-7,CAISGTGMGSYEQYF
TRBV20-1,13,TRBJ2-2,CSANNRVTGELFF
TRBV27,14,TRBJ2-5,CASSLGVDGETQYF
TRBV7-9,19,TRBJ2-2,CASSSDEPGGGLDTGELFF
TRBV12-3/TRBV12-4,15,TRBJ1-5,CASNMDRNSNQPQHF
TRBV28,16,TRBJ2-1,CASKGTGAKAVSEQFF
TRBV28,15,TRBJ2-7,CASISLWTGGYEQYF
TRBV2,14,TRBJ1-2,CASSVPGGAGGYTF
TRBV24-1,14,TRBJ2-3,CATSERDLTDTQYF
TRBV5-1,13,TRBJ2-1,CASSSSIVNEQFF
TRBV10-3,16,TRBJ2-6,CAISDKGASGANVLTF
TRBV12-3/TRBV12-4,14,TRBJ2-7,CASSRAGAFYEQYF
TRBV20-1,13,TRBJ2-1,CSAETSGYMEQFF
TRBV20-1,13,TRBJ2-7,CSAGQVGLGQQYF
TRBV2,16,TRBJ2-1,CASSESLAGVGSEQFF
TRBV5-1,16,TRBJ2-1,CASSTVGLGSYNEQFF
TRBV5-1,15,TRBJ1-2,CASSLGGHNNYGYTF
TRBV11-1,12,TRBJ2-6,CASSLGPRVLTF
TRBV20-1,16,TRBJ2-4,CSALRAGILAKNIQYF
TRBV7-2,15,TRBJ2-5,CASSSPKGGQETQYF
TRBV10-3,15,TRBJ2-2,CAIGSRQGEAGELFF
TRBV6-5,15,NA,CASSYAGGLAYEQYF
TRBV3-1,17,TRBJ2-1,CASSQDVRSGRKREQFF
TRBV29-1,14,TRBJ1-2,CSSEGDRERYGYTF
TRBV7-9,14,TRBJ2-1,CASRGLPTVSEQFF
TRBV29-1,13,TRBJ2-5,CSVGGTVQETQYF
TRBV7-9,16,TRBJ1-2,CASSVADPGPYVGYTF
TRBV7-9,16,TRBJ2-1,CASSLATAIGHNEQFF
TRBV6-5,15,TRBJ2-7,CASSMTSGSSYEQYF
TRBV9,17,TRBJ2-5,CASSVAGAGGIQETQYF